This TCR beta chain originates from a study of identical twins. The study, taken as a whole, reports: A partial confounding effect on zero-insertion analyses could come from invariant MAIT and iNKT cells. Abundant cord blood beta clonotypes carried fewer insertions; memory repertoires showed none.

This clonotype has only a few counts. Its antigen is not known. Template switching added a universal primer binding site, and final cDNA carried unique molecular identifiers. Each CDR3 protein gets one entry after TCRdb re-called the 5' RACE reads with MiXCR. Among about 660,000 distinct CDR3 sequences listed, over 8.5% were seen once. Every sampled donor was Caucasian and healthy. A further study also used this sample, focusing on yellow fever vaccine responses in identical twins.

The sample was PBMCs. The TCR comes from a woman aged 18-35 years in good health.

CDR3 protein: CAISEFGQGNEQFF. The CDR3 DNA follows: TGTGCCATCAGTGAATTCGGCCAGGGGAATGAGCAGTTCTTC. The chain uses TRBV10-3 and TRBJ2-1, with D possibly matching TRBD1 (6 bases). Trimming removed 3 bases at V and 7 bases at J, with 13 bases between. The germline CDR1 and CDR2 sequences are ENHRY and SYGVKD. The CDR3 totals 14 residues.